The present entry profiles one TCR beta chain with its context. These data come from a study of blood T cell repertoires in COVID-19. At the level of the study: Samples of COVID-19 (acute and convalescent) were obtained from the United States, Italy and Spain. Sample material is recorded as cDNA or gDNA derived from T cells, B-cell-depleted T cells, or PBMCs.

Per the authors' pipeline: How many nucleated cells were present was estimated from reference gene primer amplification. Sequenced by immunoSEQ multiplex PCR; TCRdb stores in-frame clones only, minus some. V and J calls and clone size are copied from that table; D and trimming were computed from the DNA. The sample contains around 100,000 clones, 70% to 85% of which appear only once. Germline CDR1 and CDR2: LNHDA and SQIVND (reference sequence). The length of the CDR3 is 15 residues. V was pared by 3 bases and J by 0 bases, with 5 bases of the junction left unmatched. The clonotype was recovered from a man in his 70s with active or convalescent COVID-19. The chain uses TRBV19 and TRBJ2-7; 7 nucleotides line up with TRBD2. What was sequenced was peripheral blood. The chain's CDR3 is CASSMGGKSSYEQYF. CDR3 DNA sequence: TGTGCCAGTAGTATGGGAGGGAAGAGCTCCTACGAGCAGTACTTC.